A selection of T cell receptor beta chains follows, all from one sample in a study of identical twins. TCRdb passed the 5' RACE reads through MiXCR, listing each CDR3 protein once. Of around 500,000 distinct CDR3 sequences in the sample, 13% to 15% were seen once. The sample was also linked to a second study, of yellow fever vaccine responses in identical twins.

The sequencing sample was made of CD4+ T cells sorted from blood. The receptors derive from a young woman in good health. Each CDR3 is given with its conserved first and last residue. Fields, in order: V gene, clone size, J gene, D gene, CDR3 protein, CDR3 DNA. D genes are given only for firm matches. Rows give clone size only sometimes, using once, few, many, or a class for an expanded clone.

TRBV29-1	many	TRBJ2-1	TRBD2	CSGLGGGRTSEQFF	TGCAGCGGTCTTGGCGGGGGGCGGACCAGTGAGCAGTTCTTC
TRBV7-8	few	TRBJ1-2	.	CASSLDAGVYGYTF	TGTGCCAGCAGCTTAGATGCAGGGGTCTATGGCTACACCTTC
TRBV11-2	many	TRBJ2-5	.	CASSPRVAQETQYF	TGTGCCAGCAGCCCCAGGGTCGCCCAAGAGACCCAGTACTTC
TRBV30	.	TRBJ2-3	.	CAWAKDKKTDTQYF	TGTGCCTGGGCGAAGGATAAAAAAACAGATACGCAGTATTTT
TRBV19	few	TRBJ2-1	.	CASSADRSSYNEQFF	TGTGCCAGTAGTGCGGACCGAAGCTCCTACAATGAGCAGTTCTTC
TRBV6-1	.	TRBJ1-6	.	CASSEIAGANSPLHF	TGTGCCAGCAGTGAAATAGCTGGGGCTAATTCACCCCTCCACTTT
TRBV4-2	few	TRBJ2-7	.	CASSQDSSGYSYEQYF	TGTGCCAGCAGCCAAGATTCCTCAGGGTACTCCTACGAGCAGTACTTC
TRBV6-1	few	TRBJ2-5	TRBD2	CASSERLAGQETQYF	TGTGCCAGCAGTGAACGACTAGCGGGACAAGAGACCCAGTACTTC
TRBV20-1	.	TRBJ2-6	TRBD1	CSATDRAPSSGANVLTF	TGCAGTGCCACCGACAGGGCACCCAGCTCTGGGGCCAACGTCCTGACTTTC
TRBV11-1	.	TRBJ1-1	.	CASSLRAGTEAFF	TGTGCCAGCAGCTTAAGGGCGGGAACCGAAGCTTTCTTT
TRBV20-1	few	TRBJ2-3	.	CSARLRGSYTDTQYF	TGCAGTGCTAGATTGAGGGGGAGTTACACAGATACGCAGTATTTT
TRBV6-5	few	TRBJ2-3	TRBD1	CASSYIRGPRPSTDTQYF	TGTGCCAGCAGTTACATCAGGGGGCCACGCCCTAGCACAGATACGCAGTATTTT
TRBV25-1	.	TRBJ2-5	.	CASSTTRIKRETQYF	TGTGCCAGCAGTACTACTAGGATTAAGCGGGAGACCCAGTACTTC
TRBV19	.	TRBJ2-6	.	CASNNPHGVKRTGANVLTF	TGTGCCAGTAATAATCCTCATGGGGTGAAGAGGACTGGGGCCAACGTCCTGACTTTC
TRBV12-3/TRBV12-4	many	TRBJ2-2	TRBD1	CASSSGTGDTGELFF	TGTGCCAGCAGTTCCGGGACAGGGGACACCGGGGAGCTGTTTTTT
TRBV5-5	.	TRBJ2-5	.	CASSPQKFTHQETQYF	TGTGCCAGCAGCCCGCAGAAATTTACCCACCAAGAGACCCAGTACTTC
TRBV28	few	TRBJ1-5	.	CASRPGQYQPQHF	TGTGCCAGCAGGCCGGGCCAATATCAGCCCCAGCATTTT
TRBV20-1	few	TRBJ2-7	TRBD2	CSAISVAGGPYEQYF	TGCAGTGCTATTTCGGTAGCGGGAGGACCCTACGAGCAGTACTTC
TRBV29-1	.	TRBJ2-5	.	CSVRQDAVTQYF	TGCAGCGTCCGACAGGACGCAGTGACCCAGTACTTC